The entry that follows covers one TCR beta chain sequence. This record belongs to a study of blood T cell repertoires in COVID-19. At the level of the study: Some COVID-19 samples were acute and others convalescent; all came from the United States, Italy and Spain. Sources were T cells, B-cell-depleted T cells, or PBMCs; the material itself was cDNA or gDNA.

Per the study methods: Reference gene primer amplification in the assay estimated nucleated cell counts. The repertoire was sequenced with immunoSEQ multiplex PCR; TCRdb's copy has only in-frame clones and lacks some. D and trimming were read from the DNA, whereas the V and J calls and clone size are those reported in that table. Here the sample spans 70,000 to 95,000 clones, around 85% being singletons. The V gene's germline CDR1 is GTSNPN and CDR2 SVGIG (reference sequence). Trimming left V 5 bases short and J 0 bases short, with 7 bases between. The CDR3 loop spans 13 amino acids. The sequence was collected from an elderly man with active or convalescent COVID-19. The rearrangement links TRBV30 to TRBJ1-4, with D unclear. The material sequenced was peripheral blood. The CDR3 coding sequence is TGTGCCTGGTCAACATCAACTAATGAAAAACTGTTTTTT. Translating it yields CAWSTSTNEKLFF.